The next 21 T cell receptor beta chains were all read from a single sample in a study of blood T cell repertoires in COVID-19. Using immunoSEQ multiplex PCR, the repertoire was profiled, and TCRdb retains in-frame clones only, with some absent. Of some 170,000 clones detected, about 91% appear once; the ten largest clones hold roughly 1.5%. Sequenced sample: peripheral blood. The receptors originated from a woman aged 45-65 years with acute or convalescent COVID-19.

The CDR3, as DNA: TGTGCCAGCAGCCCAGGGGACAGGGGTACCTACGAGCAGTACTTC. Its translation: CASSPGDRGTYEQYF. This chain joins TRBV11-2 and TRBJ2-7; 10 bases match TRBD1. CDR3 length: 15 residues. Germline V gene sequence: CDR1 SGHAT, CDR2 FQNNGV. Trimming took 5 bases from V and 2 from J; bases not matched to a gene: 6.

The V and J genes are TRBV7-2 and TRBJ2-7; tentatively, D is TRBD2 (6 bases). The germline V and J ends were trimmed by 5 bases and 4 bases, with 15 bases remaining between them. Germline V gene lookup returns CDR1 SGHTA and CDR2 FQGNSA. The CDR3 contains 14 residues. The CDR3 is CASSPLGGEYEQYF. CDR3 DNA: TGTGCCAGCAGCCCCCTCGGCGGGGAGTACGAGCAGTACTTC. Full variable domain (remainder filled in from reference TRBV7-2 and TRBJ2-7): GAGVSQSPSNKVTEKGKDVELRCDPISGHTALYWYRQSLGQGLEFLIYFQGNSAPDKSGLPSDRFSAERTGGSVSTLTIQRTQQEDSAVYLCASSPLGGEYEQYFGPGTRLTVT.

This clone was observed a handful of times. The V and J genes are TRBV19 and TRBJ1-2; a possible D gene is TRBD1 (6 bases). Trimming pared 6 bases from V and 2 bases from J, leaving 10 bases between. CDR1 is LNHDA, CDR2 SQIVND, per germline (reference sequence). The CDR3 is 13 residues long. In DNA form, the CDR3 reads TGTGCCAGTAGCTCCCAGGGGAACTATGGCTACACCTTC. Translating it yields CASSSQGNYGYTF.

This chain uses TRBV2 with TRBJ2-7; TRBD2 matches at 7 bases. Per germline, CDR1 SNHLY and CDR2 FYNNEI. V lost 3 bases to trimming and J lost 8 bases; unmatched junction nucleotides: 7. The CDR3 has 13 residues. CDR3 bases: TGTGCCAGCAGTGAGCGGGGGAAGGATAAGCAGTACTTC. Amino acids: CASSERGKDKQYF.

This clone was found once. This chain connects TRBV29-1 to TRBJ2-3; D is undetermined. V lost 7 bases and J lost 5, with 4 bases in between. Germline V gene data show CDR1 as SQVTM and CDR2 as ANQGSEA. The CDR3 length is 9 residues. This CDR3 reads CSAGDTQYF. CDR3 nucleotides: TGCAGCGCCGGAGATACGCAGTATTTT.

The chain recombines TRBV15 with TRBJ1-1; 7 bases match TRBD1. Losses at the gene ends were 7 bases for V and 1 base for J; bases not matched to a gene: 3. The CDR3 spans 13 residues. The V gene's germline CDR1 is LNHNV and CDR2 YYDKDF (reference sequence). The CDR3 region is CATTGQANTEAFF. The CDR3 DNA follows: TGTGCCACCACTGGACAGGCGAACACTGAAGCTTTCTTT.

This clone was observed once. This chain joins TRBV2 and TRBJ1-2; the D gene is possibly TRBD1 (6 bases). This CDR3 has 14 residues. The V end was cut by 5 bases, the J end by 7 bases, with 17 bases between. Germline CDR1 SNHLY, CDR2 FYNNEI. The chain's CDR3 is CASSLQGWRFGYTF. The CDR3 DNA reads TGTGCCAGCAGTCTACAGGGATGGAGGTTTGGCTACACCTTC. Based on the CDR3 plus reference TRBV2 and TRBJ1-2, the full variable domain is EPEVTQTPSHQVTQMGQEVILRCVPISNHLYFYWYRQILGQKVEFLVSFYNNEISEKSEIFDDQFSVERPDGSNFTLKIRSTKLEDSAMYFCASSLQGWRFGYTFGSGTRLTVV.

The chain couples TRBV9 to TRBJ1-1; 7 nucleotides agree with TRBD1. The CDR3 has 17 residues. Germline V gene data show CDR1 as SGDLS and CDR2 as YYNGEE. The ends lost 1 base at V and 1 base at J; junction bases unmatched: 10. For the CDR3, the DNA is TGTGCCAGCAGCGTACGAAGGAGGGGGCCGGAGAACACTGAAGCTTTCTTT. Its translation is CASSVRRRGPENTEAFF.

The rearrangement links TRBV7-2 to TRBJ1-1; 8 nucleotides match TRBD1. Losses at the gene ends were 4 bases for V and 12 bases for J; bases not matched to a gene: 4. Germline V gene data show CDR1 as SGHTA and CDR2 as FQGNSA. This CDR3 comprises 11 residues. In DNA, the CDR3 is TGTGCCAGCAGCTGGACAGGGAAAACTTTCTTT. Its protein is CASSWTGKTFF.

V gene TRBV9 combines with J gene TRBJ1-2; D perhaps matches TRBD1 (5 bases). Germline CDR1 SGDLS, CDR2 YYNGEE. The CDR3 contains 13 residues. V lost 2 bases and J 3 bases, leaving 8 bases between the germline ends. The CDR3 region is CASSVGGDYGYTF. In DNA form, the CDR3 reads TGTGCCAGCAGCGTCGGGGGAGACTATGGCTACACCTTC.

The chain combines TRBV7-6 with TRBJ1-4, with 7 bases lining up with TRBD1. The ends lost 1 base at V and 8 bases at J; junction bases unmatched: 7. The length of the CDR3 is 15 residues. Germline loops: CDR1 SGHVS, CDR2 FNYEAQ. The CDR3 DNA reads as TGTGCCAGCAGCTTAGGTGGAGGGGGCGTAGAAAAACTGTTTTTT. This codes for CASSLGGGGVEKLFF. The full variable domain, its missing parts supplied by reference TRBV7-6 and TRBJ1-4, is GAGVSQSPRYKVTKRGQDVALRCDPISGHVSLYWYRQALGQGPEFLTYFNYEAQQDKSGLPNDRFSAERPEGSISTLTIQRTEQRDSAMYRCASSLGGGGVEKLFFGSGTQLSVL.

The chain carries TRBV18 and TRBJ2-7, with TRBD1 matching over 8 bases. Germline V gene sequence: CDR1 KGHSH, CDR2 LQKENI. V shed 6 bases, J shed 3 bases, and the junction held 7 bases outside the gene matches. The CDR3 consists of 14 residues. The CDR3 coding sequence is TGTGCCAGCTCGGCCGGGACAGGAGACTACGAGCAGTACTTC. It translates to CASSAGTGDYEQYF. Filled out from reference TRBV18 and TRBJ2-7, the complete variable domain reads NAGVMQNPRHLVRRRGQEARLRCSPMKGHSHVYWYRQLPEEGLKFMVYLQKENIIDESGMPKERFSAEFPKEGPSILRIQQVVRGDSAAYFCASSAGTGDYEQYFGPGTRLTVT.

The V gene is TRBV24-1, the J gene TRBJ1-3; D may be TRBD1 (5 bases). This CDR3 is 14 amino acids long. CDR1 is KGHDR and CDR2 is SFDVKD in the germline V gene. The germline V and J ends were trimmed by 8 bases and 5 bases, with 15 bases remaining between them. The CDR3 DNA reads as TGTGCCACCAACGGCCGGGGGGTAAGAAACACCATATATTTT. It is translated as CATNGRGVRNTIYF.

The CDR3 coding sequence is TGTGCCAGTAGTTACGGGGAGGCCCAGCCCCAGCATTTT. It yields the protein CASSYGEAQPQHF. The rearrangement joins TRBV19 to TRBJ1-5; D remains unclear. The CDR3 extends over 13 amino acids. CDR1 LNHDA and CDR2 SQIVND come from the germline V gene (reference sequence). Trimming pared 5 bases from V and 7 bases from J, leaving 12 bases between.

The chain couples TRBV5-4 to TRBJ1-2, with 7 bases fitting TRBD1. With V trimmed by 0 bases and J by 4 bases, 6 bases remained unmatched. Germline-derived CDR1 and CDR2 are SGHNT and YYREEE (reference sequence). CDR3 length equals 15 residues. For the CDR3, the DNA is TGTGCCAGCAGCTTGGATACAGGGGTGGCCTATGGCTACACCTTC. It yields the protein CASSLDTGVAYGYTF.

This clone was recorded a few times. The J gene is TRBJ2-7, the V gene TRBV6-2 or TRBV6-3; tentatively, D is TRBD1 (5 bases). Germline CDR1 is MNHEY and CDR2 is SVGEGT. Trimming left V 2 bases short and J 0 bases short, with 17 bases between. The CDR3 extends over 17 amino acids. In nucleotides, the CDR3 is TGTGCCAGCAGTTACGTATTAGGAACGGACACCTCCTACGAGCAGTACTTC. As protein: CASSYVLGTDTSYEQYF.

The CDR3 nucleotides read TGTGCCAGCAGCCAATGCGGACTAGCGGAGCCCTACGAGCAGTACTTC. Translated: CASSQCGLAEPYEQYF. This sequence joins TRBV3-1 (or the pseudogene TRBV3-2) and TRBJ2-7; 10 bases are a match to TRBD2. Trimming took 2 bases from V and 2 from J; bases not matched to a gene: 6. From germline, CDR1 is LGHDT and CDR2 YNNKEL (reference sequence). The length of the CDR3 is 16 residues.

The chain carries TRBV5-5 and TRBJ1-1; perhaps TRBD1 as D (5 bases). V was shortened by 7 bases and J by 3 bases, with 16 bases between the two germline ends. CDR1 is SGHKS, CDR2 YYEKEE, per germline (reference sequence). The CDR3 has 14 residues. The CDR3 sequence is CASSSMGRDTEAFF. CDR3 bases: TGTGCCAGCTCGTCGATGGGGCGAGACACTGAAGCTTTCTTT.

V is TRBV7-2 and J is TRBJ1-6; 9 bases map to TRBD1. The CDR3 is 15 amino acids. Germline assignment: CDR1 SGHTA and CDR2 FQGNSA. The V and J ends lost 3 bases and 9 bases, in that order; junction bases with no gene match: 6. CDR3: CASSFYGTGSSPLHF. The CDR3 DNA follows: TGTGCCAGCAGCTTTTATGGGACAGGGTCTTCACCCCTCCACTTT.

The chain uses TRBV6-5 and TRBJ1-1, with 7 bases matching TRBD1. The CDR3 runs to 13 residues. Germline values: CDR1 MNHEY, CDR2 SVGAGI. With 6 bases clipped from V and 1 base from J, the junction kept 2 bases outside the gene matches. CDR3 sequence reads: CASRRTGNTEAFF. Here the CDR3 DNA reads TGTGCCAGCAGACGGACAGGGAACACTGAAGCTTTCTTT.

CDR3 sequence reads: CASSPGQGGYEQYF. The CDR3 DNA reads TGTGCCAGCAGCCCCGGACAGGGAGGATACGAGCAGTACTTC. The chain couples TRBV7-3 to TRBJ2-7, with 8 bases that match TRBD1. V gave up 5 bases and J gave up 4 bases; unmatched junction bases: 7. The germline CDR1 and CDR2 sequences are SGHTA and FQGTGA. The CDR3 loop spans 14 amino acids.